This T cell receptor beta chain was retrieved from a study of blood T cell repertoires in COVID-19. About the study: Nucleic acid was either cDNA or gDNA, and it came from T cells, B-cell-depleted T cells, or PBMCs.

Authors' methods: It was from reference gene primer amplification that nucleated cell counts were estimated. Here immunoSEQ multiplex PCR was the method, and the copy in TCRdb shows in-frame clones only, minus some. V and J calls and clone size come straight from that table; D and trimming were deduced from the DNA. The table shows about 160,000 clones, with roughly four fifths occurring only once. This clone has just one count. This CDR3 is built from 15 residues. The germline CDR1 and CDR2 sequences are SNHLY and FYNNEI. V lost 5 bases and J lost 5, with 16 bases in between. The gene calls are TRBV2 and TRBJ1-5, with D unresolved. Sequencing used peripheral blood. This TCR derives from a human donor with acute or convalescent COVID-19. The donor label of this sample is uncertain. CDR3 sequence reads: CASSSLGGGDQPQHF. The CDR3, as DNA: TGTGCCAGCAGTTCGCTCGGAGGTGGGGATCAGCCCCAGCATTTT. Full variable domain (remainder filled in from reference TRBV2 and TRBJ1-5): EPEVTQTPSHQVTQMGQEVILRCVPISNHLYFYWYRQILGQKVEFLVSFYNNEISEKSEIFDDQFSVERPDGSNFTLKIRSTKLEDSAMYFCASSSLGGGDQPQHFGDGTRLSIL.